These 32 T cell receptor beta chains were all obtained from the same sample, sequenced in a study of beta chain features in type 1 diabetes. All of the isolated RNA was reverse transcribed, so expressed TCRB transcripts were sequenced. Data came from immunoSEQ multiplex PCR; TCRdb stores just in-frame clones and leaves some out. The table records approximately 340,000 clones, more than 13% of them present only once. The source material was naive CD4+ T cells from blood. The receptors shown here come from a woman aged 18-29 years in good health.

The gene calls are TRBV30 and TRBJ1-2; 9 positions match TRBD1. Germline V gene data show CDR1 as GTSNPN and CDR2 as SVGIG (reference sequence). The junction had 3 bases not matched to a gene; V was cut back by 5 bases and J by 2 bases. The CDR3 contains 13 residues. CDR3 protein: CAWAGTGNYGYTF. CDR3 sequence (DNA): TGTGCCTGGGCCGGGACAGGGAACTATGGCTACACCTTC. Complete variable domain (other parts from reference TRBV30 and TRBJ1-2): SQTIHQWPATLVQPVGSPLSLECTVEGTSNPNLYWYRQAAGRGLQLLFYSVGIGQISSEVPQNLSASRPQDRQFILSSKKLLLSDSGFYLCAWAGTGNYGYTFGSGTRLTVV.

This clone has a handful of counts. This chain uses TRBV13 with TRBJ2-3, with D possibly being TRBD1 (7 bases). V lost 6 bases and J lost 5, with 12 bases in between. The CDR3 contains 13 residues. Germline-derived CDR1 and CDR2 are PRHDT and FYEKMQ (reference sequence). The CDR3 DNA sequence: TGTGCCAGCAGACCTCAGGGGGGAGATACGCAGTATTTT. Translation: CASRPQGGDTQYF.

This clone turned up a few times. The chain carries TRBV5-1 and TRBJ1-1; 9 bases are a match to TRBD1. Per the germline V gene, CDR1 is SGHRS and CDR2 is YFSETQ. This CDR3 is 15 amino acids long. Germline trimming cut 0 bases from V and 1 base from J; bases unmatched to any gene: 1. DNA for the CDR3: TGCGCCAGCAGCTTGGAGGGACAGGGGAACACTGAAGCTTTCTTT. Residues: CASSLEGQGNTEAFF.

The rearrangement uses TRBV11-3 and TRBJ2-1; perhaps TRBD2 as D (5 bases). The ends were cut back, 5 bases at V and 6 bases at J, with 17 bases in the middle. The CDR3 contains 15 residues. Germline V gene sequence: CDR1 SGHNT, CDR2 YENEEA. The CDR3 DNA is TGTGCCAGCAGCCCCCGACGGAGGTCCCTCAATGAGCAGTTCTTC. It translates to CASSPRRRSLNEQFF.

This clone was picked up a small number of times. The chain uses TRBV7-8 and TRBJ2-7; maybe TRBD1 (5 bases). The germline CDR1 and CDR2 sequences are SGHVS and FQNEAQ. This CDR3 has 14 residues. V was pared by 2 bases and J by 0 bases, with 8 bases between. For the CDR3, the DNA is TGTGCCAGCAGCTTAAGGGGCACCTCCTACGAGCAGTACTTC. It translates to CASSLRGTSYEQYF.

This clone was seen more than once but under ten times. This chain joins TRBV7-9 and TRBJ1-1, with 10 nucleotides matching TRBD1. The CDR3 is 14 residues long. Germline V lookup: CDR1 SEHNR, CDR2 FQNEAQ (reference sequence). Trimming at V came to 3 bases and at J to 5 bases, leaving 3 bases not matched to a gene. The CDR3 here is CASSLGQGRTEAFF. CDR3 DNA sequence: TGTGCCAGCAGCTTGGGACAGGGGCGGACTGAAGCTTTCTTT.

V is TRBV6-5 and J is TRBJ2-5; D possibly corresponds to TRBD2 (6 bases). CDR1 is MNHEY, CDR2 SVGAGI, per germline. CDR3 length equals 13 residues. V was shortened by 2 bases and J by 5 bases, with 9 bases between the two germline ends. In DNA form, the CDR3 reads TGTGCCAGCAGTTACCCGGGAGTGGAGACCCAGTACTTC. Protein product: CASSYPGVETQYF.

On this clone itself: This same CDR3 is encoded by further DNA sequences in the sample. CDR3 region: CSASGGTEAFF. The CDR3 region has the DNA TGCAGTGCCTCCGGGGGGACTGAAGCTTTCTTT. This chain connects TRBV20-1 to TRBJ1-1, with D tentatively TRBD1 (5 bases). CDR1 and CDR2 from the germline V gene are DFQATT and SNEGSKA (reference sequence). The CDR3 spans 11 residues. Trimming cost V 6 bases and J 5 bases, with 10 bases left between them.

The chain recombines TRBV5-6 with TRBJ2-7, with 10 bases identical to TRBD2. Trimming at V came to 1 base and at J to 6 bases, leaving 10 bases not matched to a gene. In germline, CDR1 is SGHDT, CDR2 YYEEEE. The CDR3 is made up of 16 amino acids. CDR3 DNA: TGTGCCAGCAGCTTGAGGCTAGCGGGAGAAATCGGCGAGCAGTACTTC. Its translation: CASSLRLAGEIGEQYF. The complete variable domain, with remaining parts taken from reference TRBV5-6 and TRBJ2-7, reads DAGVTQSPTHLIKTRGQQVTLRCSPKSGHDTVSWYQQALGQGPQFIFQYYEEEERQRGNFPDRFSGHQFPNYSSELNVNALLLGDSALYLCASSLRLAGEIGEQYFGPGTRLTVT.

CDR3 in DNA: TGTGCCAGCAGTTGGGCGCCAAGCTCCTACAATGAGCAGTTCTTC. This gives the protein CASSWAPSSYNEQFF. The chain employs TRBV27 and TRBJ2-1; the D is unclear. This CDR3 is 15 amino acids long. Deletions cut 4 bases from V and 0 bases from J, with 10 bases between. Per germline, CDR1 MNHEY and CDR2 SMNVEV (reference sequence).

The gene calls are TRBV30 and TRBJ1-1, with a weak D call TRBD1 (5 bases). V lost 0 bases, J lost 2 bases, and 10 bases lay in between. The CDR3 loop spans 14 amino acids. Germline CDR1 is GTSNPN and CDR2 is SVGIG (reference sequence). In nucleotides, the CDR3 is TGTGCCTGGAGTGTAATGGGGGGTAACACTGAAGCTTTCTTT. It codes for CAWSVMGGNTEAFF.

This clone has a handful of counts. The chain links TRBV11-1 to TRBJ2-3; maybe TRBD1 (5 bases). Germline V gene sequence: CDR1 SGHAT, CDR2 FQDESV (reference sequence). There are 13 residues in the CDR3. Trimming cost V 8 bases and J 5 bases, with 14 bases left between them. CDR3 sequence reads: CASRKGLEDTQYF. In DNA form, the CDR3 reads TGTGCCAGCCGTAAGGGGCTTGAAGATACGCAGTATTTT.

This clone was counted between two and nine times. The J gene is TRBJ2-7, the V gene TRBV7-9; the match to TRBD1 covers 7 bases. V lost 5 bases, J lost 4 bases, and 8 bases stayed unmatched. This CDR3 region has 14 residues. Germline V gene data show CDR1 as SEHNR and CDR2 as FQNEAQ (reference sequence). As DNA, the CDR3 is TGTGCCAGCAGCGGGGGACAGTTAACATACGAGCAGTACTTC. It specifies CASSGGQLTYEQYF.

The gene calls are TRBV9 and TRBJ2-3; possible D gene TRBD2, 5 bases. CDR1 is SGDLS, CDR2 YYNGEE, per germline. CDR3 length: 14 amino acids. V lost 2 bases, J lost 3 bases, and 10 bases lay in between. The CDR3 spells CASSVSSGTDTQYF. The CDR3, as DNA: TGTGCCAGCAGCGTCTCCAGCGGTACAGATACGCAGTATTTT.

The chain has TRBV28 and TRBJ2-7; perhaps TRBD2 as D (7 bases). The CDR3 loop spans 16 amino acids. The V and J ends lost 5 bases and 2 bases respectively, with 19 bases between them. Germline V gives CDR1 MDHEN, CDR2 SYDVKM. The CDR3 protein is CASSPRGGLLTYEQYF. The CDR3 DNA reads TGTGCCAGCAGTCCTAGGGGGGGGCTCCTGACCTACGAGCAGTACTTC.

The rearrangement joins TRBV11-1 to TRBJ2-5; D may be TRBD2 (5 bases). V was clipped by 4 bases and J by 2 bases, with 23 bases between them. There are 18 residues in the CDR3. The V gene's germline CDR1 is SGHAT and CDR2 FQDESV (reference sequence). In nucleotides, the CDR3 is TGTGCCAGCAGCTCGAATGGACGGGGAAACCGACTTCAAGAGACCCAGTACTTC. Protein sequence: CASSSNGRGNRLQETQYF.

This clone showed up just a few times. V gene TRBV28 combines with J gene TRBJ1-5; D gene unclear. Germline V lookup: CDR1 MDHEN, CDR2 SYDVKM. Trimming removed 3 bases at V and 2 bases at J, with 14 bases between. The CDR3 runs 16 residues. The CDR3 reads CASSFTGTRGNQPQHF. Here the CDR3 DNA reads TGTGCCAGCAGTTTTACTGGCACTAGGGGCAATCAGCCCCAGCATTTT. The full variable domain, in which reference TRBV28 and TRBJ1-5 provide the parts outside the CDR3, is DVKVTQSSRYLVKRTGEKVFLECVQDMDHENMFWYRQDPGLGLRLIYFSYDVKMKEKGDIPEGYSVSREKKERFSLILESASTNQTSMYLCASSFTGTRGNQPQHFGDGTRLSIL.

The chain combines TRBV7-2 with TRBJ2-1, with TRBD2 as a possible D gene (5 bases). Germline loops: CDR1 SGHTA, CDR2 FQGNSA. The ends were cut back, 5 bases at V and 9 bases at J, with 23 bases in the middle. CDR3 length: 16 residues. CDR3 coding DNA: TGTGCCAGCAGCCCAGGACTCGGGGTCGGGTATGTTGAGCAGTTCTTC. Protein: CASSPGLGVGYVEQFF.

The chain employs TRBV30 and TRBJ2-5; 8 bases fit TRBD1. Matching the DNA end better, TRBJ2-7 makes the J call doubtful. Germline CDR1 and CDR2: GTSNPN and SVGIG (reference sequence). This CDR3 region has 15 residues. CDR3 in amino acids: CAWSGRQGSSYEQYF. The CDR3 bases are TGTGCCTGGAGTGGCAGACAGGGGTCCTCCTACGAGCAGTACTTC.

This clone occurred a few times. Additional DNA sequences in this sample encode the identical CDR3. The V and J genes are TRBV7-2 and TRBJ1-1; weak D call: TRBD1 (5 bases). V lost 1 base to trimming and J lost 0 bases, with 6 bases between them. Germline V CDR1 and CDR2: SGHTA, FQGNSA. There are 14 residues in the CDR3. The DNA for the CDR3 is TGTGCCAGCAGCTTAGGACAGATGAACACTGAAGCTTTCTTT. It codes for CASSLGQMNTEAFF.

The CDR3 sequence: CASSIAGLKETQYF. As DNA, the CDR3 is TGTGCCAGTAGTATAGCAGGACTTAAAGAGACCCAGTACTTC. The rearrangement joins TRBV19 to TRBJ2-5; weak D call: TRBD2 (5 bases). The CDR3 covers 14 residues. Per germline, CDR1 LNHDA and CDR2 SQIVND (reference sequence). The V and J ends lost 1 base and 3 bases respectively, with 9 bases between them.

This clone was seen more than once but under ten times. The CDR3 is CASRLSGANVLTF. DNA of the CDR3: TGCGCCAGCAGACTTTCTGGGGCCAACGTCCTGACTTTC. The rearrangement links TRBV4-1 to TRBJ2-6; D unclear. Germline CDR1 is MGHRA and CDR2 is YSYEKL. The CDR3 has 13 amino acids. Trimming stripped 6 bases from V and 1 base from J, with 4 bases between.

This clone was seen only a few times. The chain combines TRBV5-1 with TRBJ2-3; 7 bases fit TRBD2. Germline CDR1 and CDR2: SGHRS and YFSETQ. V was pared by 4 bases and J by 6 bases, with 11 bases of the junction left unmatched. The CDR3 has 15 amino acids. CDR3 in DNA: TGCGCCAGCAGCCCATTGACTAGCCTTGCGGATACGCAGTATTTT. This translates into CASSPLTSLADTQYF.

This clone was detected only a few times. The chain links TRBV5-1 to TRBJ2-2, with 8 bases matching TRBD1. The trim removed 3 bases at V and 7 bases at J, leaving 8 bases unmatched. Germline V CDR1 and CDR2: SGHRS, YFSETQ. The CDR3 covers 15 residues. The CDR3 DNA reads TGCGCCAGCAGCTCCGGACAGGGTATGATCGGGGAGCTGTTTTTT. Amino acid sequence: CASSSGQGMIGELFF. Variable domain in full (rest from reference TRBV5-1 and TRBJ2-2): KAGVTQTPRYLIKTRGQQVTLSCSPISGHRSVSWYQQTPGQGLQFLFEYFSETQRNKGNFPGRFSGRQFSNSRSEMNVSTLELGDSALYLCASSSGQGMIGELFFGEGSRLTVL.

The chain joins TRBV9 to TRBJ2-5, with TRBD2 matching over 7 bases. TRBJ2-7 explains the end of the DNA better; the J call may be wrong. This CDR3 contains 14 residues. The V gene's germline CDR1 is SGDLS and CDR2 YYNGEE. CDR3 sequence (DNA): TGTGCCAGCAGCCAAAGGGCGGGAGTCTACGAGCAGTACTTC. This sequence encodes CASSQRAGVYEQYF.

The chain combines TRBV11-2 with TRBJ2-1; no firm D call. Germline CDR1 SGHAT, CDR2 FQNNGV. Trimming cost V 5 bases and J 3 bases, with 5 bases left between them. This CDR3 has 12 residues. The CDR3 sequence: CASSADYNEQFF. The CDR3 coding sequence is TGTGCCAGCAGCGCAGACTACAATGAGCAGTTCTTC.

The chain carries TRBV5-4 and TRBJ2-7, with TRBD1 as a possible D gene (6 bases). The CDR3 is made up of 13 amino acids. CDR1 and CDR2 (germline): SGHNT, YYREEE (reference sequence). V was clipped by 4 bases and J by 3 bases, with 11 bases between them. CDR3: CASSKGHDYEQYF. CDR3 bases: TGTGCCAGCAGCAAGGGACATGACTACGAGCAGTACTTC.

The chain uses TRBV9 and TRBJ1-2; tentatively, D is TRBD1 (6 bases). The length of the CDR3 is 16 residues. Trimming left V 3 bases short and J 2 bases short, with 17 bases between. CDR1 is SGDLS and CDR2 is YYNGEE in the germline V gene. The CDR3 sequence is CASSATGDTRNYGYTF. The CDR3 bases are TGTGCCAGCAGCGCCACCGGGGACACTAGGAACTATGGCTACACCTTC.

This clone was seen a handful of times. The CDR3, as DNA: TGTGCCAGCAGCTTTGACAGTCGGGAGGGAGGCACTGAAGCTTTCTTT. This codes for CASSFDSREGGTEAFF. V gene TRBV5-6 combines with J gene TRBJ1-1; weak D call: TRBD1 (5 bases). CDR3 size: 16 residues. From germline, CDR1 is SGHDT and CDR2 YYEEEE. V lost 2 bases, J lost 4 bases, and 18 bases lay in between.

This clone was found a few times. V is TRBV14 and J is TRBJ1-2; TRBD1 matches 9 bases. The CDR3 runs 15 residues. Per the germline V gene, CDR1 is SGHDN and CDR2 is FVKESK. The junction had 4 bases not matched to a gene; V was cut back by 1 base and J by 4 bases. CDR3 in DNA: TGTGCCAGCAGCCAAGTCGGGACAGGGATCTATGGCTACACCTTC. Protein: CASSQVGTGIYGYTF.

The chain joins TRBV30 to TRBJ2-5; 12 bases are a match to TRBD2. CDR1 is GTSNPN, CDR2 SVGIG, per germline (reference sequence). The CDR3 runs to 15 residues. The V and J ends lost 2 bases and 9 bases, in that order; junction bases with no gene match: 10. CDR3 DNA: TGTGCCTGGAGTACCATCTCTAGCGGGAGGGGTCCCCAGTACTTC. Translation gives CAWSTISSGRGPQYF.

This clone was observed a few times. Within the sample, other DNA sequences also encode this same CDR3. Here the CDR3 DNA reads TGTGCCTGGAGTGTACGGGGGGCGCGTGGCTACACCTTC. Protein sequence: CAWSVRGARGYTF. The chain joins TRBV30 to TRBJ1-2; a weak D match, TRBD1 (6 bases). Germline V gives CDR1 GTSNPN, CDR2 SVGIG (reference sequence). Trimming pared 0 bases from V and 7 bases from J, leaving 12 bases between. The CDR3 runs to 13 residues.